Shown below are 13 T cell receptor beta chains from a single sample sequenced in a study of beta chain features in type 1 diabetes. Every isolated RNA sample was fully reverse transcribed, so sequencing captured expressed TCRB transcripts. This table comes from immunoSEQ multiplex PCR, and its TCRdb copy is limited to in-frame clones, with some not included. The sample carries about 620,000 clones, 15% recorded once. The specimen was naive CD4+ T cells from blood. The receptors were sampled from a man aged 18 to 29 in good health.

The genes are TRBV18 and TRBJ1-3, with D tentatively TRBD1 (5 bases). Trimming removed 2 bases from V and 4 bases from J, with 9 bases in between. CDR1 KGHSH and CDR2 LQKENI come from the germline V gene. This CDR3 has 14 residues. The CDR3 DNA sequence: TGTGCCAGCTCACCAGAGACAGCCGGAAACACCATATATTTT. This encodes CASSPETAGNTIYF.

This chain connects TRBV9 to TRBJ1-6; weak D call: TRBD1 (5 bases). Per germline, CDR1 SGDLS and CDR2 YYNGEE. Trimming took off 0 bases at V and 9 bases at J, with 19 bases between the two ends. The CDR3 length is 17 residues. CDR3 bases: TGTGCCAGCAGCGTAGGTCACGGGACCCCGAGTGGTTCACCCCTCCACTTT. As protein: CASSVGHGTPSGSPLHF.

The chain employs TRBV7-2 and TRBJ2-4; 8 nucleotides align to TRBD2. The V and J ends lost 2 bases and 9 bases, in that order; junction bases with no gene match: 9. The germline V gene encodes CDR1 SGHTA and CDR2 FQGNSA. The CDR3 covers 15 residues. The CDR3 is CASSLRPRGGVIQYF. The CDR3 DNA follows: TGTGCCAGCAGCTTACGGCCACGGGGGGGTGTCATTCAGTACTTC.

This clone appeared a few times. The chain combines TRBV2 with TRBJ1-1; D perhaps matches TRBD1 (6 bases). Trimming cost V 6 bases and J 6 bases, with 20 bases left between them. Germline-derived CDR1 and CDR2 are SNHLY and FYNNEI. The CDR3 totals 15 residues. In DNA form, the CDR3 reads TGTGCCAGCAGGGGACAATGGACAGTTACGGCTGAAGCTTTCTTT. Translating it yields CASRGQWTVTAEAFF.

The rearrangement joins TRBV2 to TRBJ2-4; no clear D gene. The CDR3 runs 15 residues. The V gene's germline CDR1 is SNHLY and CDR2 FYNNEI. Trimming cost V 6 bases and J 0 bases, with 12 bases left between them. CDR3 nucleotides: TGTGCCAGCAGGGGCGCAACTCTAGCCAAAAACATTCAGTACTTC. It translates to CASRGATLAKNIQYF.

Only a few counts were recorded for this clone. V is TRBV6-5 and J is TRBJ1-1; no clear D gene. V was clipped by 2 bases and J by 10 bases, with 11 bases between them. The CDR3 is made up of 12 amino acids. Germline CDR1 MNHEY, CDR2 SVGAGI. CDR3 in DNA: TGTGCCAGCAGTTACAGGGAATTGTTAGCTTTCTTT. This translates into CASSYRELLAFF.

This clone has more than one count but fewer than ten. The chain uses TRBV7-2 and TRBJ2-5; D remains unclear. V was shortened by 5 bases and J by 3 bases, with 16 bases between the two germline ends. The CDR3 loop spans 15 amino acids. The germline V gene has CDR1 SGHTA and CDR2 FQGNSA. The CDR3 sequence is CASSRTHSGEETQYF. Here the CDR3 DNA reads TGTGCCAGCAGCCGTACTCACTCTGGGGAAGAGACCCAGTACTTC.

This clone was seen only a few times. V and J are TRBV30 and TRBJ1-5, with D perhaps TRBD1 (6 bases). V was cut by 5 bases and J by 1 base, with 21 bases left in between. The CDR3 length is 17 residues. The germline CDR1 and CDR2 sequences are GTSNPN and SVGIG (reference sequence). The CDR3 is CAWPTDFVRGSNQPQHF. CDR3 DNA sequence: TGTGCCTGGCCCACAGACTTCGTTAGGGGGAGCAATCAGCCCCAGCATTTT.

This clone was picked up one time. J is TRBJ1-5 and V is TRBV7-2; D call uncertain. V lost 3 bases to trimming and J lost 0 bases, with 9 bases between them. Per the germline V gene, CDR1 is SGHTA and CDR2 is FQGNSA. This CDR3 has 15 amino acids. The CDR3 sequence is CASSFKGYSNQPQHF. In DNA form, the CDR3 reads TGTGCCAGCAGCTTCAAGGGTTATAGCAATCAGCCCCAGCATTTT.

The chain recombines TRBV5-1 with TRBJ1-2; possibly TRBD1 for D (5 bases). Trimming pared 3 bases from V and 8 bases from J, leaving 20 bases between. The germline CDR1 and CDR2 sequences are SGHRS and YFSETQ. The CDR3 is made up of 15 amino acids. The CDR3, as DNA: TGCGCCAGCAGCTCCGACCCTATTAGGGGTCGAGGCTACACCTTC. This sequence encodes CASSSDPIRGRGYTF.

The sample holds a few counts of this clone. This sequence joins TRBV7-9 and TRBJ2-1, with D possibly TRBD1 on 6 matching bases. In germline, CDR1 is SEHNR, CDR2 FQNEAQ (reference sequence). The CDR3 consists of 12 residues. Trimming left V 5 bases short and J 10 bases short, with 12 bases between. The CDR3 DNA sequence: TGTGCCAGCAGCGGCGCCGGGACAGAGCAGTTCTTC. Residues: CASSGAGTEQFF.

This clone was seen more than once but under ten times. This chain uses TRBV25-1 with TRBJ2-3; D is perhaps TRBD1 (6 bases). Germline V CDR1 and CDR2: MGHDK, SYGVNS. The length of the CDR3 is 16 residues. Trimming took 2 bases from V and 2 from J, leaving 14 bases between them. CDR3 loop: CASSEGLTGFTDTQYF. The CDR3 region has the DNA TGTGCCAGCAGTGAAGGGCTGACAGGCTTCACAGATACGCAGTATTTT.

This clone was detected a few times. This sequence joins TRBV7-9 and TRBJ1-1; possibly TRBD1 for D (5 bases). The V end was cut by 5 bases, the J end by 10 bases, with 11 bases between. The CDR3 sequence is 11 residues long. Germline CDR1 SEHNR, CDR2 FQNEAQ (reference sequence). The CDR3 loop is CASSQEGLAFF. The CDR3 nucleotides read TGTGCCAGCAGCCAGGAGGGGCTAGCTTTCTTT.